This entry features one T cell receptor (beta chain) sequence. Antigen unknown. Primers: 60 Vbeta forward and 13 Jbeta reverse. Clones were sequenced by immunoSEQ multiplex PCR, and TCRdb holds only the in-frame ones, with some missing. Here the sample spans about 120,000 clones, approximately 80% being singletons. These data come from a study of cytomegalovirus exposure and HLA in healthy donors. The V and J ends lost 5 bases and 4 bases, in that order; junction bases with no gene match: 14. CDR3 length: 17 amino acids. CDR1 LNHDA and CDR2 SQIVND come from the germline V gene (reference sequence). Regarding the study as a whole: In a later analysis, a missense DCLRE1C variant was linked to TCR beta V- and J-gene trimming. Altogether, more than 150 TCR beta chains were recorded as cytomegalovirus-associated. For most TCR beta V segments, an earlier analysis put the productive rate at about 90% or about 30% of the time. There were some public TCRs occurring in many donors, but most TCR sequences were rare.

The sequence came from a man aged 40-50 years in good health and CMV-seropositive. The sample comprised PBMCs. The chain combines TRBV19 with TRBJ1-5; TRBD1 matches at 7 bases. The CDR3 DNA reads TGTGCCAGTAGTTGGGTTGTGGGACAGCCTAAAAATCAGCCCCAGCATTTT. Translated: CASSWVVGQPKNQPQHF.